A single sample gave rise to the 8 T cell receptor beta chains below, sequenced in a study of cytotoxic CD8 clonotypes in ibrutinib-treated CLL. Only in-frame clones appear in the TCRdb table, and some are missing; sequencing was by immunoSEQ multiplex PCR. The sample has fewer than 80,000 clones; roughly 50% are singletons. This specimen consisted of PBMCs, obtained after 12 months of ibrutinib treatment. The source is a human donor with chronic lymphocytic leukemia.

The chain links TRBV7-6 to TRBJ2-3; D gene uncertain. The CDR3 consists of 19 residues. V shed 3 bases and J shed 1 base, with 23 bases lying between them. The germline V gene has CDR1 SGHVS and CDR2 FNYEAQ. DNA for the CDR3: TGTGCCAGCAGCTTCTATAGTTCCGGGCCCCAAGGTGGCACAGATACGCAGTATTTT. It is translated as CASSFYSSGPQGGTDTQYF. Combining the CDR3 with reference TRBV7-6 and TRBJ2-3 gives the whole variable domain GAGVSQSPRYKVTKRGQDVALRCDPISGHVSLYWYRQALGQGPEFLTYFNYEAQQDKSGLPNDRFSAERPEGSISTLTIQRTEQRDSAMYRCASSFYSSGPQGGTDTQYFGPGTRLTVL.

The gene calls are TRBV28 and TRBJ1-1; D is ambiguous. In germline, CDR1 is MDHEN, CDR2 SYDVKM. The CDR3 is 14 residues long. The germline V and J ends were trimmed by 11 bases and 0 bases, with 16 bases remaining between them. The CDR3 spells CACRGGPMNTEAFF. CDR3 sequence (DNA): TGTGCCTGCCGAGGAGGTCCAATGAACACTGAAGCTTTCTTT.

The CDR3 reads CATTGAGGYTF. The CDR3 nucleotides are TGTGCCACGACGGGCGCCGGTGGCTACACCTTC. The chain carries TRBV28 and TRBJ1-2; D unresolved. The CDR3 contains 11 residues. With 10 bases removed from V and 7 bases from J, the gap between germline ends came to 13 bases. Germline CDR1 MDHEN, CDR2 SYDVKM.

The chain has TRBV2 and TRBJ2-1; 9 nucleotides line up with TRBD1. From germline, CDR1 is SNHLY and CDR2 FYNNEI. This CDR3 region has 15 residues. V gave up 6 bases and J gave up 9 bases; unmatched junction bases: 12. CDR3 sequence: CASRTGTGIFGEQFF. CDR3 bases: TGTGCCAGCAGGACCGGGACAGGGATCTTTGGTGAGCAGTTCTTC.

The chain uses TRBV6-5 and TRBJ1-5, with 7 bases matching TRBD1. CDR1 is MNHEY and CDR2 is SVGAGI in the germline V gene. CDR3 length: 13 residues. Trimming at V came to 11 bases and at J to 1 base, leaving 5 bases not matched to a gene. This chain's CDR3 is CAGGQTSNQPQHF. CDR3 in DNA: TGTGCCGGGGGACAGACAAGCAATCAGCCCCAGCATTTT.

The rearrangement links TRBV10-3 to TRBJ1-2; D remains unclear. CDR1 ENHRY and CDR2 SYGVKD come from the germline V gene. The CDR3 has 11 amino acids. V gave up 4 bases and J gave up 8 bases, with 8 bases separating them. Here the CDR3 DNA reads TGTGCCATCAGTGGGGTCAGCGGCTACACCTTC. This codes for CAISGVSGYTF.

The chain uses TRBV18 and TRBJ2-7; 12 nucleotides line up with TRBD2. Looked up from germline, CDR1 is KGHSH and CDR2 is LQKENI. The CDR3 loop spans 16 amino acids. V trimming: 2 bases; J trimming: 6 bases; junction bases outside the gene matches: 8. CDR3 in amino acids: CASSPGPRLAGVEQYF. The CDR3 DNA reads TGTGCCAGCTCACCAGGTCCGAGACTAGCGGGAGTCGAGCAGTACTTC. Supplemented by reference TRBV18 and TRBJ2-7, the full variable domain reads NAGVMQNPRHLVRRRGQEARLRCSPMKGHSHVYWYRQLPEEGLKFMVYLQKENIIDESGMPKERFSAEFPKEGPSILRIQQVVRGDSAAYFCASSPGPRLAGVEQYFGPGTRLTVT.

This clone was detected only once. CDR3 amino acids: CASRLALGVTDRVGEQYV. The CDR3 coding sequence is TGTGCAAGTCGCTTAGCGCTGGGAGTGACAGACCGTGTGGGCGAGCAGTACGTC. The chain has TRBV12-2 and TRBJ2-7. TRBV12-2 is a listed pseudogene. The CDR3 spans 18 residues.